This T cell receptor beta chain derives from a study of radiotherapy plus CTLA-4 blockade in lung cancer. The CDR3 sequence is 17 residues long. The J segment lost 4 bases and the V segment lost 5 bases, leaving 15 bases of the junction unmatched. CDR1 is MDHEN, CDR2 SYDVKM, per germline. This table comes from immunoSEQ multiplex PCR, and its TCRdb copy is limited to in-frame clones, with some not included. The sample comprises 80,000 to 95,000 clones, 80% to 85% of which are singletons, and just over 0.8% rests with the top ten. The sample was peripheral blood, taken from a patient treated with radiotherapy plus ipilimumab. This receptor was identified in a human donor with non-small cell lung cancer who had stable disease on radiotherapy plus ipilimumab. V and J are TRBV28 and TRBJ2-7, with 9 bases aligning to TRBD2. In DNA form, the CDR3 reads TGTGCCAGCAGTCCCCCCGCAGGCGGGGGGGTATTGTACGAGCAGTACTTC. Protein: CASSPPAGGGVLYEQYF.